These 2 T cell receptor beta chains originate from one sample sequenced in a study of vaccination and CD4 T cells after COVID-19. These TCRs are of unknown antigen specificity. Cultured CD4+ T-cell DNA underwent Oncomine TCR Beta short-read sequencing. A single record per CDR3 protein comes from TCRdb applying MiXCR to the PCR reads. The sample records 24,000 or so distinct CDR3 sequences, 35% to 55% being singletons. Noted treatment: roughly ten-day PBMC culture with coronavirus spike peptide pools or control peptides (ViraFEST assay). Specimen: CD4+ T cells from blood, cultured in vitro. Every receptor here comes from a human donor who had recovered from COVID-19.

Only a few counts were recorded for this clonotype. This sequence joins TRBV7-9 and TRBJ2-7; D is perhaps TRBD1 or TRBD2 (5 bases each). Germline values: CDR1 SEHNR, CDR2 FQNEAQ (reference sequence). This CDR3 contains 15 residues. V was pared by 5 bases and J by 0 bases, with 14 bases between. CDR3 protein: CASSPPPRGSYEQYF. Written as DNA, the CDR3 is TGTGCCAGCAGCCCACCTCCGAGGGGCTCCTACGAGCAGTACTTC.

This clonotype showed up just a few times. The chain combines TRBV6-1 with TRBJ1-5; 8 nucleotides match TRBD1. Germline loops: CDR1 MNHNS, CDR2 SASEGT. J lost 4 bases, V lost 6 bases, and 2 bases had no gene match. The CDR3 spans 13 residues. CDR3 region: CASRRQGNQPQHF. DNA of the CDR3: TGTGCCAGCAGACGACAGGGGAATCAGCCCCAGCATTTT.